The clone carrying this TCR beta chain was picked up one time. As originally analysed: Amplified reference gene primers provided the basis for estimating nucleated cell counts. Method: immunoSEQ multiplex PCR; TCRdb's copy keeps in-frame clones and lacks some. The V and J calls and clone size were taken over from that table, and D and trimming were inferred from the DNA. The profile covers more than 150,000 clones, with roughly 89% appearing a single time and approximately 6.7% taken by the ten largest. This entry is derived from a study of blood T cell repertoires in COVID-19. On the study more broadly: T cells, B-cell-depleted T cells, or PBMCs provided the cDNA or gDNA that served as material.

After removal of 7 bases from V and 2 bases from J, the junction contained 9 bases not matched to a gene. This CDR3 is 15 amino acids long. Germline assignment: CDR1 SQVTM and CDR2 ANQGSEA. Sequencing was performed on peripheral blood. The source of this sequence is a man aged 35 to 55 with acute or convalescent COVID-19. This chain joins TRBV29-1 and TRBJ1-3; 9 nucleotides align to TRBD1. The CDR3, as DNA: TGCAGCGCCCTATCCGGGACAGGGCCTGGAAACACCATATATTTT. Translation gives CSALSGTGPGNTIYF.